This entry lists 21 T cell receptor beta chains sequenced from one sample in a study of control samples from healthy donors and cancer patients. Profiling relied on immunoSEQ multiplex PCR, and the TCRdb table lists in-frame clones only, not all of them. The profile covers approximately 26,000 clones, with approximately 90% appearing a single time and under 15% taken by the ten largest. Sequenced sample: PBMCs. Every receptor here comes from a man in his forties or fifties with lung cancer.

This clone was picked up a small number of times. The chain combines TRBV10-3 with TRBJ2-2; TRBD1 or TRBD2 may be the D gene (5 bases each). The germline CDR1 and CDR2 sequences are ENHRY and SYGVKD. The CDR3 contains 13 residues. V shed 4 bases and J shed 6 bases, with 9 bases lying between them. CDR3 residues: CAISAGGPGELFF. The CDR3 region has the DNA TGTGCCATCAGTGCTGGGGGACCCGGGGAGCTGTTTTTT.

This rearrangement joins TRBV9 to TRBJ2-5; 16 bases fit TRBD2. Germline loops: CDR1 SGDLS, CDR2 YYNGEE. This CDR3 comprises 18 residues. V lost 3 bases and J lost 2; bases outside the gene matches: 7. The CDR3 sequence is CASSDGTSGGVLQETQYF. Here the CDR3 DNA reads TGTGCCAGCAGCGATGGGACTAGCGGGGGGGTTCTACAAGAGACCCAGTACTTC.

V gene TRBV6-5 combines with J gene TRBJ1-5; 7 nucleotides match TRBD1. This CDR3 spans 15 amino acids. Trimming took 0 bases from V and 7 from J; bases not matched to a gene: 6. Looked up from germline, CDR1 is MNHEY and CDR2 is SVGAGI. CDR3 in amino acids: CASSYSDRDGQPQHF. As DNA, the CDR3 is TGTGCCAGCAGTTACTCTGACAGGGACGGCCAGCCCCAGCATTTT.

J is TRBJ1-1 and V is TRBV23-1; 12 bases match TRBD1. TRBV23-1 is recorded as an ORF, its role being uncertain. The CDR3 runs to 19 residues. V was pared by 4 bases and J by 0 bases, with 12 bases of the junction left unmatched. CDR3 nucleotide sequence: TGCGCCAGCAGTCGACCACCCGGGACAGGGGGCTCATTGAACACTGAAGCTTTCTTT. It codes for CASSRPPGTGGSLNTEAFF.

The gene calls are TRBV11-2 and TRBJ1-1; D is uncertain. Germline CDR1 SGHAT, CDR2 FQNNGV. Trimming took off 5 bases at V and 5 bases at J, with 12 bases between the two ends. The CDR3 is 13 residues long. CDR3 in amino acids: CASSPHVSTEAFF. DNA for the CDR3: TGTGCCAGCAGCCCTCATGTTTCTACTGAAGCTTTCTTT.

This clone has just one count. The chain couples TRBV3-1 (or the pseudogene TRBV3-2) to TRBJ1-6, with a weak D call TRBD1 (6 bases). This CDR3 spans 15 amino acids. Germline V CDR1 and CDR2: LGHDT, YNNKEL (reference sequence). V lost 0 bases, J lost 5 bases, and 8 bases lay in between. The chain's CDR3 is CASSQEWTDNSPLHF. The CDR3 DNA is TGTGCCAGCAGCCAAGAATGGACAGATAATTCACCCCTCCACTTT.

The sample holds a few counts of this clone. V usage is TRBV6-5 and J usage is TRBJ1-2; 7 bases align to TRBD1. Germline CDR1 is MNHEY and CDR2 is SVGAGI. The CDR3 totals 14 residues. Trimming at V came to 4 bases and at J to 4 bases, leaving 6 bases not matched to a gene. This chain's CDR3 is CASSLDRFFYGYTF. The CDR3, as DNA: TGTGCCAGCAGTTTGGACAGGTTCTTCTATGGCTACACCTTC.

This sequence joins TRBV30 and TRBJ2-7, with D unclear. In germline, CDR1 is GTSNPN, CDR2 SVGIG (reference sequence). Trimming removed 2 bases from V and 3 bases from J, with 5 bases in between. The CDR3 loop spans 11 amino acids. CDR3 coding DNA: TGTGCCTGGAGTTTTTACTACGAGCAGTACTTC. It codes for CAWSFYYEQYF.

V usage is TRBV30 and J usage is TRBJ2-7; 12 nucleotides agree with TRBD1. The CDR3 has 13 amino acids. V gave up 3 bases and J gave up 7 bases; unmatched junction bases: 4. The germline V gene encodes CDR1 GTSNPN and CDR2 SVGIG (reference sequence). In DNA, the CDR3 is TGTGCCTGGAGGGGACAGGGGGCAAGGGAGCAGTACTTC. As protein: CAWRGQGAREQYF.

The chain combines TRBV7-3 with TRBJ2-1; 7 bases are a match to TRBD2. CDR1 and CDR2 from the germline V gene are SGHTA and FQGTGA. The CDR3 spans 16 residues. The V and J ends lost 2 bases and 3 bases, in that order; junction bases with no gene match: 7. CDR3 DNA: TGTGCCAGCAGCTTACAATCGGGGGGAAACTACAATGAGCAGTTCTTC. Its protein product is CASSLQSGGNYNEQFF.

This chain joins TRBV10-3 and TRBJ2-7, with D possibly TRBD1 on 6 matching bases. V dropped 2 bases and J dropped 3 bases, with 11 bases sitting between them. Germline CDR1 and CDR2: ENHRY and SYGVKD. The length of the CDR3 is 14 residues. CDR3 DNA sequence: TGTGCCATCAGTGAGGGGTTAGGGGGCTACGAGCAGTACTTC. Translation: CAISEGLGGYEQYF.

V and J are TRBV6-2 or TRBV6-3 and TRBJ1-5; D remains ambiguous. Per the germline V gene, CDR1 is MNHEY and CDR2 is SVGEGT. The CDR3 contains 17 residues. Trimming removed 2 bases from V and 2 bases from J, with 16 bases in between. CDR3 amino acids: CASSYEAARPGNQPQHF. The CDR3 DNA follows: TGTGCCAGCAGTTACGAGGCAGCAAGACCGGGCAATCAGCCCCAGCATTTT.

This clone was detected only once. The gene calls are TRBV10-3 and TRBJ1-1, with 10 bases identical to TRBD1. Germline CDR1 and CDR2: ENHRY and SYGVKD. CDR3 size: 13 residues. V gave up 6 bases and J gave up 7 bases; unmatched junction bases: 5. For the CDR3, the DNA is TGTGCCATCAGCGACAGGGGGCACGGTGAAGCTTTCTTT. Translated: CAISDRGHGEAFF.

The chain joins TRBV5-6 to TRBJ2-7, with D unresolved. V was shortened by 0 bases and J by 5 bases, with 21 bases between the two germline ends. Germline CDR1 and CDR2: SGHDT and YYEEEE. This CDR3 is built from 17 residues. The DNA of the CDR3 is TGTGCCAGCAGCTTGGCCGAAGGGCGGCTAGTTACCCACGAGCAGTACTTC. It translates to CASSLAEGRLVTHEQYF.

CDR3 amino acids: CASSGGTVNTGELFF. As DNA, the CDR3 is TGTGCCAGTAGTGGCGGGACAGTTAACACCGGGGAGCTGTTTTTT. The rearrangement uses TRBV19 and TRBJ2-2; D is possibly TRBD1 (7 bases). This CDR3 is built from 15 residues. V was cut by 5 bases and J by 2 bases, with 12 bases left in between. Germline V gives CDR1 LNHDA, CDR2 SQIVND (reference sequence).

The J gene is TRBJ1-2, the V gene TRBV7-9; D is perhaps TRBD1 (5 bases). Germline loops: CDR1 SEHNR, CDR2 FQNEAQ (reference sequence). The CDR3 totals 16 residues. The V gene lost 3 bases and the J gene lost 1 base, with 15 bases spanning the gap. CDR3 in amino acids: CASSFLSGPNNYGYTF. For the CDR3, the DNA is TGTGCCAGCAGCTTTTTGTCGGGGCCTAATAACTATGGCTACACCTTC.

CDR3 sequence reads: CAIRDGNYGYTF. CDR3 bases: TGTGCCATCCGGGACGGGAACTATGGCTACACCTTC. J is TRBJ1-2 and V is TRBV24-1; weak D call: TRBD1 (5 bases). Germline CDR1 and CDR2: KGHDR and SFDVKD. Trimming removed 11 bases from V and 2 bases from J, with 11 bases in between. The CDR3 has 12 amino acids.

This rearrangement joins TRBV6-2 or TRBV6-3 to TRBJ1-1, with a possible D match to TRBD1 (5 bases). The CDR3 is 15 amino acids. V shed 0 bases and J shed 4 bases, with 12 bases lying between them. CDR1 is MNHEY, CDR2 SVGEGT, per germline. The CDR3 loop is CASSYSRDGGTEAFF. The CDR3 nucleotides are TGTGCCAGCAGTTACTCCAGGGACGGTGGCACTGAAGCTTTCTTT.

This sequence joins TRBV6-6 and TRBJ2-2; unclear D gene. From germline, CDR1 is MNHNY and CDR2 SVGAGI (reference sequence). The V end was cut by 2 bases, the J end by 6 bases, with 4 bases between. The CDR3 contains 12 residues. CDR3: CASSYGAGELFF. The DNA for the CDR3 is TGTGCCAGCAGTTACGGGGCCGGGGAGCTGTTTTTT.

The chain employs TRBV12-5 and TRBJ2-7, with 12 bases lining up with TRBD2. The CDR3 is 17 amino acids. Germline assignment: CDR1 LGHNT and CDR2 FRNRAP. V shed 0 bases, J shed 8 bases, and the junction held 11 bases outside the gene matches. The CDR3 sequence is CASGLVLEWLAGGQQYF. The CDR3 nucleotides read TGTGCTAGTGGTTTGGTACTCGAATGGCTAGCGGGGGGGCAGCAGTACTTC.

The genes are TRBV18 and TRBJ2-1; 8 nucleotides agree with TRBD1. Germline V gene sequence: CDR1 KGHSH, CDR2 LQKENI. This CDR3 is 15 amino acids long. Germline trimming cut 3 bases from V and 7 bases from J; bases unmatched to any gene: 8. The CDR3 DNA sequence: TGTGCCAGCTCACCGGGAGGACAGGGTGGTAATGAGCAGTTCTTC. The encoded protein is CASSPGGQGGNEQFF.